This T cell receptor beta chain was profiled in a study of T cells in pancreatic ductal adenocarcinoma. Findings and limits, study-wide: Mean clonality was approximately 0.1 in tumors and approximately 0.072 in blood, not significantly different. Comparisons of tumor and blood clonality may show falsely lower tumor diversity. Blood had more productive templates and about 8-fold more unique clonotypes than tumor. The resected pancreatic cancer cohort was biased toward the minority with early-stage disease.

Worth noting for this clone: Its antigen remains unidentified.

Libraries were prepared by immunoSEQ multiplex PCR; TCRdb keeps only in-frame clonotypes and omits some of them. The data hold some 16,000 clones, with more than 75% observed a single time. CDR1 MDHEN and CDR2 SYDVKM come from the germline V gene. There are 15 residues in the CDR3. V dropped 4 bases and J dropped 6; count of bases not matched to a gene: 7. Surgery without prior neoadjuvant therapy was the treatment of the selected pancreatic ductal adenocarcinoma patients. The sequenced material came from PBMCs. This TCR was recovered from a human donor with pancreatic ductal adenocarcinoma. The chain uses TRBV28 and TRBJ1-5; 9 bases align to TRBD1. The CDR3: CASSSGQGISQPQHF. The CDR3 DNA is TGTGCCAGCAGTTCGGGACAGGGCATCAGTCAGCCCCAGCATTTT.